This TCR beta chain was identified during a study of blood T cell repertoires in COVID-19. Whole-study context: The United States, Italy and Spain were the sources of the acute and convalescent COVID-19 samples. From T cells, B-cell-depleted T cells, or PBMCs came the material, which was cDNA or gDNA.

CDR3 length equals 14 residues. V dropped 5 bases and J dropped 1 base, with 12 bases sitting between them. Germline V lookup: CDR1 SGHRS, CDR2 YFSETQ. In the original workflow: From reference gene primer amplification, estimates of nucleated cell counts were derived. Generated by immunoSEQ multiplex PCR, the TCRdb table keeps only in-frame clones and is missing some. V and J calls and clone size are those listed in that table; D and trimming were worked out from the DNA. The table shows some 31,000 clones, with 93% occurring only once. This TCR derives from a human donor in a cohort sampled during active COVID-19. The sequencing input was peripheral blood. The rearrangement links TRBV5-1 to TRBJ1-1; TRBD1 might be the D (6 bases). The CDR3: CASRPGTSNTEAFF. CDR3 sequence (DNA): TGCGCCAGCAGACCCGGGACATCGAACACTGAAGCTTTCTTT. Full variable domain (outside the CDR3, taken from reference TRBV5-1 and TRBJ1-1): KAGVTQTPRYLIKTRGQQVTLSCSPISGHRSVSWYQQTPGQGLQFLFEYFSETQRNKGNFPGRFSGRQFSNSRSEMNVSTLELGDSALYLCASRPGTSNTEAFFGQGTRLTVV.